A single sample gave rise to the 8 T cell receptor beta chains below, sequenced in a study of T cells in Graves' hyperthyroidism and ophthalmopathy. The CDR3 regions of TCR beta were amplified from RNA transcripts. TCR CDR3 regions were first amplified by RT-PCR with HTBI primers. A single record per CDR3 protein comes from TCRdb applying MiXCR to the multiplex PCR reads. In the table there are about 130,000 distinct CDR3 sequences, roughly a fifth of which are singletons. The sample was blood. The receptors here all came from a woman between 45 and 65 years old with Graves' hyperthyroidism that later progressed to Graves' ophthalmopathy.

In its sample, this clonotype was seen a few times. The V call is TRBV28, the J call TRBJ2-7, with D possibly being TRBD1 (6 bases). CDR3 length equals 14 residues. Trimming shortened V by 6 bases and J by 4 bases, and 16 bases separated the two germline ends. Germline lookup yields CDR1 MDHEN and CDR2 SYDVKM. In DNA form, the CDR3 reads TGTGCCAGCAGGAACGCCAGGGGAATATACGAGCAGTACTTC. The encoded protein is CASRNARGIYEQYF.

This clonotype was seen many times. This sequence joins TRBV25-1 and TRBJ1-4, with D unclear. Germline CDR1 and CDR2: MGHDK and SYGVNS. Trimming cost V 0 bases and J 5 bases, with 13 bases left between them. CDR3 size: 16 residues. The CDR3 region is CASSEYGSWGNEKLFF. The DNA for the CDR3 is TGTGCCAGCAGTGAATACGGTTCGTGGGGAAATGAAAAACTGTTTTTT.

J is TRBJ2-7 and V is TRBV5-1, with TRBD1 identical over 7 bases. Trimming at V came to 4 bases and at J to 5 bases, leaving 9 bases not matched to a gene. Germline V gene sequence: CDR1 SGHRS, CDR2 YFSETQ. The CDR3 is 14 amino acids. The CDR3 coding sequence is TGCGCCAGCAGCACGCGACAGGGTACCAACGAGCAGTACTTC. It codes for CASSTRQGTNEQYF.

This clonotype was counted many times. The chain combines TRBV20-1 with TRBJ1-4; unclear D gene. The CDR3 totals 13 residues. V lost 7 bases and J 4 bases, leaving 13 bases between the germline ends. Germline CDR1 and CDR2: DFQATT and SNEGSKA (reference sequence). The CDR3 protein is CSVTPQINEKLFF. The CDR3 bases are TGCAGTGTCACTCCCCAAATTAATGAAAAACTGTTTTTT.

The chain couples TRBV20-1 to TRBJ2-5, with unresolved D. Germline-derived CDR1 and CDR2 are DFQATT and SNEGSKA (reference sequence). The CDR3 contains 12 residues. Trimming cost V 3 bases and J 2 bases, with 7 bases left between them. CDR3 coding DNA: TGCAGTGCTAGGGTGGTGCAAGAGACCCAGTACTTC. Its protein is CSARVVQETQYF.

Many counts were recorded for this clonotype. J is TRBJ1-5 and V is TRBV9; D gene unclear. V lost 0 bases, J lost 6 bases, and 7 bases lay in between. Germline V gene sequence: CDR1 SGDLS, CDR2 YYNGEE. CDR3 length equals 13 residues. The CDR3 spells CASSVGTGQPQHF. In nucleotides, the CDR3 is TGTGCCAGCAGCGTAGGAACGGGTCAGCCCCAGCATTTT. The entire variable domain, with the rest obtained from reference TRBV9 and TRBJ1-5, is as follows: DSGVTQTPKHLITATGQRVTLRCSPRSGDLSVYWYQQSLDQGLQFLIQYYNGEERAKGNILERFSAQQFPDLHSELNLSSLELGDSALYFCASSVGTGQPQHFGDGTRLSIL.

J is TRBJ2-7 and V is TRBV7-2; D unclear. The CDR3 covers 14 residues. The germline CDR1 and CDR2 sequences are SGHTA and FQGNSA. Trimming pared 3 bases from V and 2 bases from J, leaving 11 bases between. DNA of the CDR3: TGTGCCAGCAGCTTTGGGCCTGGAACCTACGAGCAGTACTTC. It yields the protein CASSFGPGTYEQYF.

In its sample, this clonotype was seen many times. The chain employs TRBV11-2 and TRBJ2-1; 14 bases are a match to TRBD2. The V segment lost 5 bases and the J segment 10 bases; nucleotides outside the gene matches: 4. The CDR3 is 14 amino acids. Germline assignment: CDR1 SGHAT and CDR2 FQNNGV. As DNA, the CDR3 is TGTGCCAGCAGCGGGGGACTAGCGGGAGAGGAGCAGTTCTTC. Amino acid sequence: CASSGGLAGEEQFF.